Shown below are 26 T cell receptor beta chains from a single sample sequenced in a study of T cell responses to AZD1222 COVID-19 vaccine. Here immunoSEQ multiplex PCR was the method, and the copy in TCRdb shows in-frame clones only, minus some. The sample shows 140,000 or so clones, about 86% of them seen only once. The input for sequencing was peripheral blood, taken 28 days after the second AZD1222 dose. The receptor set was obtained from an adult who received the AZD1222 COVID-19 vaccine.

This chain links TRBV10-3 with TRBJ1-5; D unresolved. Germline lookup yields CDR1 ENHRY and CDR2 SYGVKD. The CDR3 is made up of 13 amino acids. The V end was cut by 0 bases, the J end by 5 bases, with 5 bases between. The CDR3 here is CAISESRDQPQHF. For the CDR3, the DNA is TGTGCCATCAGTGAGTCGCGGGATCAGCCCCAGCATTTT.

The chain joins TRBV24-1 to TRBJ1-1, with a weak D call TRBD1 (5 bases). The CDR3 has 12 residues. Germline V gene sequence: CDR1 KGHDR, CDR2 SFDVKD. With 3 bases removed from V and 6 bases from J, the gap between germline ends came to 7 bases. In nucleotides, the CDR3 is TGTGCCACCAGTGATCCAGGGTCTGAAGCTTTCTTT. Protein product: CATSDPGSEAFF.

The gene calls are TRBV18 and TRBJ2-2; 8 nucleotides agree with TRBD1. Germline lookup yields CDR1 KGHSH and CDR2 LQKENI. This CDR3 has 15 residues. The V segment lost 1 base and the J segment 4 bases; nucleotides outside the gene matches: 2. CDR3 DNA: TGTGCCAGCTCACCACGGCAGGGGGCCACCGGGGAGCTGTTTTTT. It codes for CASSPRQGATGELFF. The whole variable domain, remainder taken from reference TRBV18 and TRBJ2-2, is NAGVMQNPRHLVRRRGQEARLRCSPMKGHSHVYWYRQLPEEGLKFMVYLQKENIIDESGMPKERFSAEFPKEGPSILRIQQVVRGDSAAYFCASSPRQGATGELFFGEGSRLTVL.

This sequence joins TRBV19 and TRBJ2-2; D gene ambiguous. This CDR3 region has 13 residues. The germline V gene encodes CDR1 LNHDA and CDR2 SQIVND (reference sequence). The V and J ends lost 10 bases and 5 bases respectively, with 14 bases between them. The CDR3: CATRPHSTGELFF. The CDR3 DNA reads TGTGCCACCCGTCCCCATTCAACCGGGGAGCTGTTTTTT.

The chain combines TRBV2 with TRBJ2-2, with D uncertain. The V end lost 7 bases, the J end lost 5 bases, and 11 bases lay between the germline ends. The CDR3 is made up of 13 amino acids. The germline gives CDR1 SNHLY, CDR2 FYNNEI. The CDR3 bases are TGTGCCAGCACCTCAGCTTGGACCGGGGAGCTGTTTTTT. Its protein is CASTSAWTGELFF.

V gene TRBV18 combines with J gene TRBJ1-2; TRBD1 matches at 9 bases. The CDR3 sequence is 16 residues long. Germline CDR1 and CDR2: KGHSH and LQKENI. Trimming took 3 bases from V and 0 from J; bases not matched to a gene: 5. For the CDR3, the DNA is TGTGCCAGCTCACCCTTGACAGGGGGAGCTAACTATGGCTACACCTTC. This codes for CASSPLTGGANYGYTF.

V gene TRBV16 combines with J gene TRBJ1-5; 9 nucleotides align to TRBD1. The length of the CDR3 is 23 residues. The V gene end was trimmed by 0 bases and the J gene end by 0 bases; junction bases not matched to a gene: 21. Germline lookup yields CDR1 KGHSY and CDR2 FQNENV. For the CDR3, the DNA is TGTGCCAGCAGCCAATCGGGTGTCGTTAGGGGGACAGGGCACTCACCTAGCAATCAGCCCCAGCATTTT. Translating gives CASSQSGVVRGTGHSPSNQPQHF.

This clone was counted a few times. The CDR3 DNA reads as TGCGCCAGCAGCCAAGTCCCCATGGGTTACGAGCAGTACTTC. It translates to CASSQVPMGYEQYF. V and J are TRBV4-1 and TRBJ2-7; D not certain. The CDR3 runs to 14 residues. Germline V gene data show CDR1 as MGHRA and CDR2 as YSYEKL. The V gene lost 1 base and the J gene lost 4 bases, with 11 bases spanning the gap.

This sequence joins TRBV14 and TRBJ2-1, with D uncertain. Per the germline V gene, CDR1 is SGHDN and CDR2 is FVKESK. V dropped 0 bases and J dropped 0 bases, with 12 bases sitting between them. This CDR3 is 17 amino acids long. CDR3 region: CASSQDGRRPSYNEQFF. The CDR3 DNA follows: TGTGCCAGCAGCCAAGATGGACGTCGCCCCTCCTACAATGAGCAGTTCTTC.

The V gene is TRBV18, the J gene TRBJ2-7; TRBD1 aligns across 7 bases. The CDR3 is made up of 14 amino acids. J was trimmed by 3 bases and V by 1 base; bases with no gene match: 3. Germline V gives CDR1 KGHSH, CDR2 LQKENI. The CDR3 DNA follows: TGTGCCAGCTCACCACGCCAGGGGGTCTACGAGCAGTACTTC. Amino acids: CASSPRQGVYEQYF.

The V gene is TRBV27, the J gene TRBJ2-1, with D possibly matching TRBD1 (6 bases). CDR1 and CDR2 (germline): MNHEY, SMNVEV (reference sequence). The V gene lost 4 bases and the J gene lost 5 bases, with 27 bases spanning the gap. The CDR3 is 19 amino acids. CDR3 amino acids: CASSWSGLWGQTYHNEQFF. DNA for the CDR3: TGTGCCAGCAGTTGGTCTGGACTGTGGGGGCAAACCTACCACAATGAGCAGTTCTTC.

The chain joins TRBV18 to TRBJ1-3, with TRBD1 matching over 9 bases. The CDR3 runs 18 residues. Germline loops: CDR1 KGHSH, CDR2 LQKENI. The J segment lost 0 bases and the V segment lost 6 bases, leaving 12 bases of the junction unmatched. The chain's CDR3 is CASSPRGDRVDSGNTIYF. The CDR3 bases are TGTGCCAGCTCTCCGAGGGGGGACAGGGTCGACTCTGGAAACACCATATATTTT.

The rearrangement joins TRBV6-5 to TRBJ1-2; D is uncertain. Germline assignment: CDR1 MNHEY and CDR2 SVGAGI. The CDR3 is made up of 12 amino acids. V lost 5 bases and J 8 bases, leaving 12 bases between the germline ends. This CDR3 reads CASSPRAGGYTF. In DNA, the CDR3 is TGTGCCAGCAGTCCCAGAGCCGGCGGCTACACCTTC.

CDR3 bases: TGTGCCAGCAGCTTCCGGACAGGGGACGGCTACACCTTC. Translated, it gives CASSFRTGDGYTF. The chain combines TRBV13 with TRBJ1-2; 9 nucleotides line up with TRBD1. J was trimmed by 8 bases and V by 3 bases; bases with no gene match: 4. The CDR3 totals 13 residues. Germline V gives CDR1 PRHDT, CDR2 FYEKMQ (reference sequence).

The chain employs TRBV2 and TRBJ1-1; possible D gene TRBD1, 5 bases. The V and J ends lost 4 bases and 8 bases respectively, with 11 bases between them. The CDR3 is made up of 12 amino acids. In germline, CDR1 is SNHLY, CDR2 FYNNEI. The CDR3 protein is CASSGDGTEAFF. The CDR3 DNA follows: TGTGCCAGCAGTGGAGACGGGACCGAAGCTTTCTTT. The full variable domain, in which reference TRBV2 and TRBJ1-1 provide the parts outside the CDR3, is EPEVTQTPSHQVTQMGQEVILRCVPISNHLYFYWYRQILGQKVEFLVSFYNNEISEKSEIFDDQFSVERPDGSNFTLKIRSTKLEDSAMYFCASSGDGTEAFFGQGTRLTVV.

The rearrangement links TRBV29-1 to TRBJ1-2; tentatively, D is TRBD1 (5 bases). This CDR3 has 13 amino acids. Per germline, CDR1 SQVTM and CDR2 ANQGSEA. V lost 7 bases, J lost 3 bases, and 15 bases lay in between. This CDR3 is CSAHGGVDYGYTF. CDR3 in DNA: TGCAGCGCCCATGGGGGTGTGGACTATGGCTACACCTTC.

The chain uses TRBV29-1 and TRBJ2-3; 9 bases map to TRBD1. Per germline, CDR1 SQVTM and CDR2 ANQGSEA. J was trimmed by 4 bases and V by 6 bases; bases with no gene match: 8. CDR3 length: 14 amino acids. The CDR3 nucleotides are TGCAGCGTGCGGGGACAGGGCTTAGCAGATACGCAGTATTTT. Translated: CSVRGQGLADTQYF.

The chain recombines TRBV30 with TRBJ1-5, with 8 nucleotides matching TRBD1. CDR1 and CDR2 (germline): GTSNPN, SVGIG (reference sequence). The J segment lost 4 bases and the V segment lost 4 bases, leaving 0 bases of the junction unmatched. The CDR3 runs 12 residues. The DNA of the CDR3 is TGTGCCTGGAACAGGGGGAATCAGCCCCAGCATTTT. It codes for CAWNRGNQPQHF.

The chain combines TRBV15 with TRBJ1-5; 9 positions agree with TRBD1. Per the germline V gene, CDR1 is LNHNV and CDR2 is YYDKDF (reference sequence). The length of the CDR3 is 17 residues. V was clipped by 0 bases and J by 6 bases; unmatched bases: 9. The CDR3 reads CATSRDLGQGTSQPQHF. The CDR3 coding sequence is TGTGCCACCAGCAGAGATTTGGGACAGGGAACTTCTCAGCCCCAGCATTTT.

The chain is built from TRBV4-2 and TRBJ1-3; D may be TRBD1 (5 bases). Germline V lookup: CDR1 LGHNA, CDR2 YNFKEQ. This CDR3 region has 16 residues. Trimming pared 1 base from V and 2 bases from J, leaving 12 bases between. CDR3 bases: TGTGCCAGCAGCCAAGGGGTGTGGGGCACTGGAAACACCATATATTTT. Amino acid sequence: CASSQGVWGTGNTIYF.

This clone was observed a few times. The CDR3 DNA reads TGTGCCAGCAGCTCAGCGGATTACAATGAGCAGTTCTTC. Translated: CASSSADYNEQFF. The V call is TRBV5-4, the J call TRBJ2-1; a weak D match, TRBD2 (5 bases). V was cut by 3 bases and J by 4 bases, with 8 bases left in between. This CDR3 comprises 13 residues. CDR1 is SGHNT and CDR2 is YYREEE in the germline V gene (reference sequence).

This clone showed up just a few times. V usage is TRBV24-1 and J usage is TRBJ1-1, with D possibly matching TRBD1 (6 bases). Germline V CDR1 and CDR2: KGHDR, SFDVKD. V lost 3 bases to trimming and J lost 4 bases, with 11 bases between them. The CDR3 extends over 14 amino acids. CDR3 bases: TGTGCCACCAGTGATACGCAGGGGCCCACTGAAGCTTTCTTT. This codes for CATSDTQGPTEAFF.

The CDR3 loop is CASSHALAGTYEQYF. The CDR3 DNA reads as TGCGCCAGCAGCCATGCCCTAGCGGGAACCTACGAGCAGTACTTC. The chain employs TRBV4-1 and TRBJ2-7, with 9 bases fitting TRBD2. Per the germline V gene, CDR1 is MGHRA and CDR2 is YSYEKL. The CDR3 is made up of 15 amino acids. Trimming took 3 bases from V and 2 from J; bases not matched to a gene: 5.

The chain recombines TRBV30 with TRBJ1-6; D gene unclear. Germline values: CDR1 GTSNPN, CDR2 SVGIG (reference sequence). Trimming stripped 0 bases from V and 0 bases from J, with 6 bases between. The CDR3 is made up of 15 amino acids. CDR3 in DNA: TGTGCCTGGAGTGTAGCAAGCTCCTATAATTCACCCCTCCACTTT. It yields the protein CAWSVASSYNSPLHF.

V usage is TRBV7-9 and J usage is TRBJ2-1; 9 bases are shared with TRBD2. V was pared by 11 bases and J by 9 bases, with 5 bases of the junction left unmatched. The CDR3 has 11 amino acids. The germline V gene has CDR1 SEHNR and CDR2 FQNEAQ (reference sequence). The CDR3 protein is CAGQRGVEQFF. CDR3 coding DNA: TGTGCCGGACAGCGGGGGGTTGAGCAGTTCTTC.

The chain employs TRBV7-2 and TRBJ2-6, with 10 bases matching TRBD1. With V trimmed by 4 bases and J by 0 bases, 6 bases remained unmatched. This CDR3 has 18 amino acids. Per the germline V gene, CDR1 is SGHTA and CDR2 is FQGNSA. This chain's CDR3 is CASSSGTGVSSGANVLTF. Here the CDR3 DNA reads TGTGCCAGCAGCTCTGGGACAGGGGTGAGCTCTGGGGCCAACGTCCTGACTTTC.